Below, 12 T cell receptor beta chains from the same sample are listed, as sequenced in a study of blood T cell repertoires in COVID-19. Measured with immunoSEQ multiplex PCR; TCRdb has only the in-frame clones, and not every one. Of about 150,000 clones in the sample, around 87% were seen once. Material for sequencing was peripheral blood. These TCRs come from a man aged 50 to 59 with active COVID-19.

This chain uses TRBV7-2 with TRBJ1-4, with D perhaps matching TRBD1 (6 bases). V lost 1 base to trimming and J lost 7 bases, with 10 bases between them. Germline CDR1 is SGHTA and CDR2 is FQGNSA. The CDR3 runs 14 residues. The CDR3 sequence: CASSLDRASEKLFF. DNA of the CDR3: TGTGCCAGCAGCTTAGACAGGGCGAGTGAAAAACTGTTTTTT. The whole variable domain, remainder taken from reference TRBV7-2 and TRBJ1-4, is GAGVSQSPSNKVTEKGKDVELRCDPISGHTALYWYRQSLGQGLEFLIYFQGNSAPDKSGLPSDRFSAERTGGSVSTLTIQRTQQEDSAVYLCASSLDRASEKLFFGSGTQLSVL.

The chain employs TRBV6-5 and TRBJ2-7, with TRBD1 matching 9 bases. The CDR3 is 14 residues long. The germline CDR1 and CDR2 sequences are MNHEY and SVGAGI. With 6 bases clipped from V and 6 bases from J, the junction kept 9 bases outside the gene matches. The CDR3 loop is CASRDRGLVIEQYF. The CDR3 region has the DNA TGTGCCAGCAGGGACAGGGGCTTGGTAATCGAGCAGTACTTC.

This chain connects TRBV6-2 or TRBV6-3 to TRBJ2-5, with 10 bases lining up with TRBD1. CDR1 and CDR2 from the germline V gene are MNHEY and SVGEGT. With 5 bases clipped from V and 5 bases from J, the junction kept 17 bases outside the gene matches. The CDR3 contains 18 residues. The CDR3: CASSGGTGVLFGSETQYF. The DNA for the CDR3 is TGTGCCAGCAGTGGTGGGACAGGGGTTTTATTCGGATCGGAGACCCAGTACTTC.

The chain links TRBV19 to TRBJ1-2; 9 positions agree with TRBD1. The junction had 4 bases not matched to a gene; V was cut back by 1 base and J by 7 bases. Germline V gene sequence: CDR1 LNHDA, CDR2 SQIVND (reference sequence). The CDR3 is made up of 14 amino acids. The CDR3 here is CASSIVGTGLGYTF. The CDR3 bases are TGTGCCAGTAGTATAGTTGGGACAGGGCTTGGCTACACCTTC.

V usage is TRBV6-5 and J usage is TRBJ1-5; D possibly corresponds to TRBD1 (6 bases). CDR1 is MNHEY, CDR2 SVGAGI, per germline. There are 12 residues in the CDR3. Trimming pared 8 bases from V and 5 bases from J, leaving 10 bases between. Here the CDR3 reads CASGDTYQPQHF. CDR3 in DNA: TGTGCCAGCGGGGACACATATCAGCCCCAGCATTTT.

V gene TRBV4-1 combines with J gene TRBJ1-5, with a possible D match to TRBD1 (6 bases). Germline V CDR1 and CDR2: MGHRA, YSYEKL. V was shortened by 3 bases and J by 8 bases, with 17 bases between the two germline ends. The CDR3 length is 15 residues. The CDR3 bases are TGCGCCAGCAGCCAGGGTACAGGGCGCAGAGAGCCCCAGCATTTT. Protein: CASSQGTGRREPQHF.

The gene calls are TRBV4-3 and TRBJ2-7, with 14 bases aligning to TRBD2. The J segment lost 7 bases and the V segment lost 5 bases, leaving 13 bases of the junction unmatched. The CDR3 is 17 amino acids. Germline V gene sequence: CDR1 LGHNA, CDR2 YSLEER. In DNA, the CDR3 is TGCGCCAGCAGCGTGGGGACTAGCGGGGGAAACCAGTGGGAGCAGTACTTC. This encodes CASSVGTSGGNQWEQYF.

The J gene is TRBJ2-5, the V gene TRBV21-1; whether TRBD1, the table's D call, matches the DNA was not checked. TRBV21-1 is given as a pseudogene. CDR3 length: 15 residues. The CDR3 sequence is CASSSRTDKQETQYF. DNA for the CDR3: TGTGCCAGCAGCAGTAGGACGGACAAACAAGAGACCCAGTACTTC.

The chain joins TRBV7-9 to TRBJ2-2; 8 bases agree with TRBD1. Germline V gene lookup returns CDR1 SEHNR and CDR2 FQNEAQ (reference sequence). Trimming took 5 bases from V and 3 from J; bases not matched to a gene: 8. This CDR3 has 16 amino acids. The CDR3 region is CASSRRQTGDTGELFF. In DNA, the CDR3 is TGTGCCAGCAGCCGACGGCAGACAGGGGACACCGGGGAGCTGTTTTTT.

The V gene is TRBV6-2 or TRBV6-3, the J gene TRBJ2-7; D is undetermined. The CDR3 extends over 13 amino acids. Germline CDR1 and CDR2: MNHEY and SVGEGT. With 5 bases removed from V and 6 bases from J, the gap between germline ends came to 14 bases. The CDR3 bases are TGTGCCAGCAGTAACCCACCAGTTGGCGAGCAGTACTTC. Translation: CASSNPPVGEQYF.

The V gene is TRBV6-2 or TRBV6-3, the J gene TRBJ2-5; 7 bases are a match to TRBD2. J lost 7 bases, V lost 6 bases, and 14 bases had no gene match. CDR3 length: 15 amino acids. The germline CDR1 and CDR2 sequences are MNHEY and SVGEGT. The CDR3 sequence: CASSKSSGASGTQYF. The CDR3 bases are TGTGCCAGCAGCAAGTCCAGCGGGGCCTCAGGGACCCAGTACTTC.

The CDR3 region has the DNA TGTGCCACCAGCAGACTAGGACAGGGGAGTCCAGATACGCAGTATTTT. Translation: CATSRLGQGSPDTQYF. The chain recombines TRBV15 with TRBJ2-3; 9 bases are shared with TRBD1. From germline, CDR1 is LNHNV and CDR2 YYDKDF (reference sequence). V shed 2 bases, J shed 4 bases, and the junction held 7 bases outside the gene matches. The CDR3 has 16 residues.